The count of the clone carrying this T cell receptor (beta chain) is one. Indicated time point: newly diagnosed GD, antithyroid drugs for less than 3 months. RNA extracted from PBMCs served as the sequencing template. This specimen comes from a study of regulatory T cells in long-lasting Graves disease. CDR3 regions were amplified by Arm-PCR using iRepertoire HTBI primers to build TCR beta libraries. TCRdb recomputed calls from the multiplex PCR reads with MiXCR, one row per CDR3 protein. The table includes 410,000 or so distinct CDR3 sequences, 15% detected once. V shed 2 bases and J 8 bases; nucleotides not matched to a gene: 8. The CDR3 has 16 amino acids. The V gene's germline CDR1 is SNHLY and CDR2 FYNNEI. These same data were also listed under a study on T cells in Graves' hyperthyroidism and ophthalmopathy. That paper notes: Newly diagnosed hyperthyroidism, duration under 2 months, in patients aged 18 to 65. TCR CDR3 underwent first-round RT-PCR with the HTBI primer set. Ophthalmopathy prediction by the model preceded onset by a median approximately six months.

This TCR derives from a woman aged 30 to 39 with Graves disease. The sequences come from peripheral blood mononuclear cells (PBMCs), collected at new diagnosis, from a patient treated with antithyroid drugs. The chain joins TRBV2 to TRBJ2-1; 11 bases are a match to TRBD2. CDR3 in amino acids: CASSEPISGRVDEQFF. CDR3 nucleotides: TGTGCCAGCAGTGAACCAATTAGCGGGAGGGTTGATGAGCAGTTCTTC.